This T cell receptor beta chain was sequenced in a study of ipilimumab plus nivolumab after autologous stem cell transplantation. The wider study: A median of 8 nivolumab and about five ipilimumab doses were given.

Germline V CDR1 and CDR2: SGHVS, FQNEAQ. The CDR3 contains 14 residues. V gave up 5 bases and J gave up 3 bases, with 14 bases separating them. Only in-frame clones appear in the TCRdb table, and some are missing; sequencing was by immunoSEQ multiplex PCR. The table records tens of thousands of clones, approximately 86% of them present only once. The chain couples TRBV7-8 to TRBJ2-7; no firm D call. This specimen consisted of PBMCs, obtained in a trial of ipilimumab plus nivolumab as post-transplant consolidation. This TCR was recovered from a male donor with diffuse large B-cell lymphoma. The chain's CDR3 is CASSPTPLNYEQYF. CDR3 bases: TGTGCCAGCAGCCCCACCCCGCTCAACTACGAGCAGTACTTC.